This TCR beta chain is from a study of blood T cell repertoires in COVID-19. The germline gives CDR1 MNHEY, CDR2 SMNVEV (reference sequence). The CDR3 is made up of 16 amino acids. With V trimmed by 0 bases and J by 3 bases, 5 bases remained unmatched. Assay: immunoSEQ multiplex PCR; the TCRdb copy retains only in-frame clones and omits some. Of 200,000 to 250,000 clones detected, approximately 80% appear once; the ten largest clones hold approximately 10%. V is TRBV27 and J is TRBJ2-1, with 7 bases identical to TRBD2. The specimen was peripheral blood. The sequence came from a man over 45 with active or convalescent COVID-19. The CDR3 DNA reads TGTGCCAGCAGTTTATCGTGGGGCGGGAGCTACAATGAGCAGTTCTTC. This gives the protein CASSLSWGGSYNEQFF.